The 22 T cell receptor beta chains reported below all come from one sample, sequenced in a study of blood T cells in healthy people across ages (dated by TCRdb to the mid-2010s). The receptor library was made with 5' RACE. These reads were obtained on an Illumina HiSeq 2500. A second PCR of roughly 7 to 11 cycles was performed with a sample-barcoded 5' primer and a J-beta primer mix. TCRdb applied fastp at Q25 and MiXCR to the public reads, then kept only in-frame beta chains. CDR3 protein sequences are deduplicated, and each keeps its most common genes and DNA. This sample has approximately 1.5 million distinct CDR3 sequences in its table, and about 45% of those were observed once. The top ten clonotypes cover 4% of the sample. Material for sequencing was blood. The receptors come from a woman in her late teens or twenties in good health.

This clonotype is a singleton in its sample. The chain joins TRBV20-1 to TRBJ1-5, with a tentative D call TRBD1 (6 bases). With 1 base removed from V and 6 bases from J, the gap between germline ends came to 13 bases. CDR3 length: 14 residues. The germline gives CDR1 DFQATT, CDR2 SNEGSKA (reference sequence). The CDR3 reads CSARGGHPGQPQHF. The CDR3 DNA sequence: TGCAGTGCTAGAGGGGGACACCCGGGTCAGCCCCAGCATTTT.

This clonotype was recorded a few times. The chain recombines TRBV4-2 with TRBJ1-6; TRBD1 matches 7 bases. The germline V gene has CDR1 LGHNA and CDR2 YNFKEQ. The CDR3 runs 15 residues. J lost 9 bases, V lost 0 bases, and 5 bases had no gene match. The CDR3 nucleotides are TGTGCCAGCAGCCAAGAACAGGGGACCGCTTCACCCCTCCACTTT. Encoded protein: CASSQEQGTASPLHF.

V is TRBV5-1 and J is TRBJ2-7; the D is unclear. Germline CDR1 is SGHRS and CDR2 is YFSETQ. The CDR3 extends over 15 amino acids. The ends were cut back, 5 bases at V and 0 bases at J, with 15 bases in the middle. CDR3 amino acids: CASRQYKESSYEQYF. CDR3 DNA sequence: TGCGCCAGCAGGCAATACAAGGAAAGCTCCTACGAGCAGTACTTC.

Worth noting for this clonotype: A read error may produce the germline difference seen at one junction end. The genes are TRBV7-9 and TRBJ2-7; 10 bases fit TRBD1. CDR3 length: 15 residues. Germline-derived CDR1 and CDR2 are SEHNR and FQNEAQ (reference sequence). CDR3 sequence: CAGSLPGQGSYEQYF. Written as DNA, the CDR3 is TGTGCCGGCAGCTTACCGGGACAGGGGTCCTACGAGCAGTACTTC.

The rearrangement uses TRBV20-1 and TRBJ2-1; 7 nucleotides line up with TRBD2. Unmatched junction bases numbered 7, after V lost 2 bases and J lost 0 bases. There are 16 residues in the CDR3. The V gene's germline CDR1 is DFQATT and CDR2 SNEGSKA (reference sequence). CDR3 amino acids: CSARSTSAHSYNEQFF. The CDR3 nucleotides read TGCAGTGCTAGAAGCACTAGCGCCCACTCCTACAATGAGCAGTTCTTC.

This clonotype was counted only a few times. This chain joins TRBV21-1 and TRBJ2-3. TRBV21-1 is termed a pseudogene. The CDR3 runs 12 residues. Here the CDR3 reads CASSKGFITQYF. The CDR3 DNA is TGTGCCAGCAGCAAGGGGTTTATCACGCAGTATTTT.

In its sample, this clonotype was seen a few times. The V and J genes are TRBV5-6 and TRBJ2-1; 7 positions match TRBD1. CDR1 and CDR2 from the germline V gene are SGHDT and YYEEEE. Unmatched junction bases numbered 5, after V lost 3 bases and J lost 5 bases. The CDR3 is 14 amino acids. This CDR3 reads CASSYGTENNEQFF. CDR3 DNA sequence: TGTGCCAGCAGCTATGGGACAGAGAACAATGAGCAGTTCTTC. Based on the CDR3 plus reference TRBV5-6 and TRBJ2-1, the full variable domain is DAGVTQSPTHLIKTRGQQVTLRCSPKSGHDTVSWYQQALGQGPQFIFQYYEEEERQRGNFPDRFSGHQFPNYSSELNVNALLLGDSALYLCASSYGTENNEQFFGPGTRLTVL.

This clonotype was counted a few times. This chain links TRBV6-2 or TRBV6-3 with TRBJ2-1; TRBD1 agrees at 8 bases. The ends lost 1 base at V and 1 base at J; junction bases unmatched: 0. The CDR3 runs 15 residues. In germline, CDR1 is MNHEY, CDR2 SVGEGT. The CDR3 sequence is CASSYYRGSYNEQFF. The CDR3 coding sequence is TGTGCCAGCAGTTACTACAGGGGGTCCTACAATGAGCAGTTCTTC.

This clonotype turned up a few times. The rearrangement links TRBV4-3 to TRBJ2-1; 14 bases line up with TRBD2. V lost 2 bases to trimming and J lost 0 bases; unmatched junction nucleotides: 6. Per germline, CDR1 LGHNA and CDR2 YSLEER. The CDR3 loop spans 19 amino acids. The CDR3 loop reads CASSQRTSGGPSSYNEQFF. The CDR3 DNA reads TGCGCCAGCAGCCAACGGACTAGCGGGGGGCCGAGCTCCTACAATGAGCAGTTCTTC.

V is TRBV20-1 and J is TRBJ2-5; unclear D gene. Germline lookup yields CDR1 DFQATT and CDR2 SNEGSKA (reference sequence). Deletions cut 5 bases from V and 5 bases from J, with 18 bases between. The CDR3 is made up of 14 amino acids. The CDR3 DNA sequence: TGCAGTGCTCCGACCCCGGGCCCTCGCGAGACCCAGTACTTC. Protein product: CSAPTPGPRETQYF.

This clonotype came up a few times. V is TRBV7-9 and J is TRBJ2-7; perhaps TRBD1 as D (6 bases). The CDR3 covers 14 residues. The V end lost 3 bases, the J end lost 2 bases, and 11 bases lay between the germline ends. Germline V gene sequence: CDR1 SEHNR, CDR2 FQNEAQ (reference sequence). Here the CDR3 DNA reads TGTGCCAGCAGCTTCTTCGGACAGACCTACGAGCAGTACTTC. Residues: CASSFFGQTYEQYF.

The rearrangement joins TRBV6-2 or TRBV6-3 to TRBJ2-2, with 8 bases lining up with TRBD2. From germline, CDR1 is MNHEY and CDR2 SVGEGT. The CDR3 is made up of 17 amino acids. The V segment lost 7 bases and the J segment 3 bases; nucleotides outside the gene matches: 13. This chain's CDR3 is CASTFWASGSYTGELFF. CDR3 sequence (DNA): TGTGCCAGCACCTTCTGGGCGAGCGGGAGTTACACCGGGGAGCTGTTTTTT.

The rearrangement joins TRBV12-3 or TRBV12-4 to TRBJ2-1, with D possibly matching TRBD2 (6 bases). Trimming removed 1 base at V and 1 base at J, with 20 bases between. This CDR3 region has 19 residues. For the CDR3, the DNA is TGTGCCAGCAGTTTAGTTTCCCCGGGGGTCCCGCTTTCCTACAATGAGCAGTTCTTC. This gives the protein CASSLVSPGVPLSYNEQFF.

The CDR3 DNA reads as TGCGCCAGCCACTCTTCTGGCAATGAGCAGTACTTC. It specifies CASHSSGNEQYF. The genes are TRBV5-1 and TRBJ2-7; D not certain. With 7 bases removed from V and 7 bases from J, the gap between germline ends came to 15 bases. This CDR3 comprises 12 residues. Germline V gene data show CDR1 as SGHRS and CDR2 as YFSETQ.

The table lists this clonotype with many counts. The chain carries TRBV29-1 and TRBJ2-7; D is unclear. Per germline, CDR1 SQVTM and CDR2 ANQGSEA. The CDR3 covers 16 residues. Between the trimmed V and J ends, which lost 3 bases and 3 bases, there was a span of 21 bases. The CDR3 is CSVDLPGQALGYEQYF. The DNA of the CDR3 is TGCAGCGTTGATTTACCCGGGCAGGCCCTCGGCTACGAGCAGTACTTC.

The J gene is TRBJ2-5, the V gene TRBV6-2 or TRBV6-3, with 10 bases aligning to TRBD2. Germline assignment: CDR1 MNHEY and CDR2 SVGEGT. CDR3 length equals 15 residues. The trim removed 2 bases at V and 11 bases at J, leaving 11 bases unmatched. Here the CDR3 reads CASSYLAGVGNEQYF. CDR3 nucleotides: TGTGCCAGCAGTTACCTAGCGGGAGTGGGCAATGAGCAGTACTTC.

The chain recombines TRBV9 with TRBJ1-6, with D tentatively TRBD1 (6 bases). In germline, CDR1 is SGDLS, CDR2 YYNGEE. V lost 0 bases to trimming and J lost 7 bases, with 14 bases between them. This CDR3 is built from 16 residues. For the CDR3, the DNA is TGTGCCAGCAGCGTAGATGTGGGGGCCCGGAATTCACCCCTCCACTTT. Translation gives CASSVDVGARNSPLHF.

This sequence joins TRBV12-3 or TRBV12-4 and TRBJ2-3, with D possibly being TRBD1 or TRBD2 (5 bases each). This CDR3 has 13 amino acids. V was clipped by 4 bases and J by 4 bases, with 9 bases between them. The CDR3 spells CASSCGDADTQYF. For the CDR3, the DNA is TGTGCCAGCAGTTGTGGGGACGCAGATACGCAGTATTTT.

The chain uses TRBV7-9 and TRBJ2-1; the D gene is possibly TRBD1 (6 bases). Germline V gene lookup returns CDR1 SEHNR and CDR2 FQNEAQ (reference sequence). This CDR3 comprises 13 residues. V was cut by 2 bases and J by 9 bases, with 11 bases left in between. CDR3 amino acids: CASSLTGTSEQFF. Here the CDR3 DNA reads TGTGCCAGCAGCTTAACCGGGACAAGTGAGCAGTTCTTC. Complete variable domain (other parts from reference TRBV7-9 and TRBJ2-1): DTGVSQNPRHKITKRGQNVTFRCDPISEHNRLYWYRQTLGQGPEFLTYFQNEAQLEKSRLLSDRFSAERPKGSFSTLEIQRTEQGDSAMYLCASSLTGTSEQFFGPGTRLTVL.

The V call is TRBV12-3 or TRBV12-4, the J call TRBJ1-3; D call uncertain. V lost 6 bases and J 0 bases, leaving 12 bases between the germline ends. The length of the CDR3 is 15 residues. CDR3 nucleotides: TGTGCCAGCAGCCGCCCTCGCTACTCTGGAAACACCATATATTTT. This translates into CASSRPRYSGNTIYF.

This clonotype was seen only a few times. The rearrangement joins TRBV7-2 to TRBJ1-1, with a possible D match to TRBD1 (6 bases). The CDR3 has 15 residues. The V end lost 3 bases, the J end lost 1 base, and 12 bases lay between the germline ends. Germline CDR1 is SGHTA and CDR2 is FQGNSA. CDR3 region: CASSFLVTGNTEAFF. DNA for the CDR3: TGTGCCAGCAGCTTTCTTGTGACAGGGAACACTGAAGCTTTCTTT. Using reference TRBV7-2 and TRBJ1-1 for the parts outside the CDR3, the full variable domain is GAGVSQSPSNKVTEKGKDVELRCDPISGHTALYWYRQSLGQGLEFLIYFQGNSAPDKSGLPSDRFSAERTGGSVSTLTIQRTQQEDSAVYLCASSFLVTGNTEAFFGQGTRLTVV.

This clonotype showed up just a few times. The CDR3 spells CATSGRVGRAFF. The CDR3 nucleotides read TGTGCCACCAGTGGACGAGTGGGGCGGGCTTTCTTT. The chain uses TRBV24-1 and TRBJ1-1; tentatively, D is TRBD1 (5 bases). Germline-derived CDR1 and CDR2 are KGHDR and SFDVKD. CDR3 length equals 12 residues. V lost 5 bases and J 11 bases, leaving 14 bases between the germline ends.